Below are 13 T cell receptor beta chains sequenced from a single sample in a study of T cell responses to AZD1222 COVID-19 vaccine. Measured with immunoSEQ multiplex PCR; TCRdb has only the in-frame clones, and not every one. The sample lists around 180,000 clones; 90% were seen once. The source was peripheral blood, collected on day 0 of AZD1222 vaccination. These receptors were collected from an adult in good health.

V gene TRBV3-1 (or the pseudogene TRBV3-2) combines with J gene TRBJ2-7; D not resolved. With 4 bases removed from V and 6 bases from J, the gap between germline ends came to 16 bases. The CDR3 extends over 14 amino acids. Germline V gene lookup returns CDR1 LGHDT and CDR2 YNNKEL (reference sequence). The CDR3 DNA reads TGTGCCAGCAGCCCAAGCCATTCGGGTTTCGAGCAGTACTTC. It yields the protein CASSPSHSGFEQYF.

V usage is TRBV19 and J usage is TRBJ1-5; 8 bases line up with TRBD1. This CDR3 spans 15 amino acids. The ends lost 5 bases at V and 2 bases at J; junction bases unmatched: 5. Per germline, CDR1 LNHDA and CDR2 SQIVND (reference sequence). CDR3 bases: TGTGCCAGTAGTGGACAGGGAGGGCGCAATCAGCCCCAGCATTTT. The encoded protein is CASSGQGGRNQPQHF.

The V and J genes are TRBV9 and TRBJ1-1; no definite D call. V dropped 0 bases and J dropped 6 bases, with 9 bases sitting between them. Germline values: CDR1 SGDLS, CDR2 YYNGEE. The CDR3 contains 13 residues. The CDR3: CASSVGPDSEAFF. DNA for the CDR3: TGTGCCAGCAGCGTAGGGCCGGACTCTGAAGCTTTCTTT.

The genes are TRBV4-3 and TRBJ1-5, with D hard to call. Germline-derived CDR1 and CDR2 are LGHNA and YSLEER. CDR3 size: 13 residues. Trimming removed 0 bases at V and 5 bases at J, with 5 bases between. CDR3 in DNA: TGCGCCAGCAGCCAAGATCACGATCAGCCCCAGCATTTT. Translating gives CASSQDHDQPQHF.

This chain connects TRBV9 to TRBJ1-5, with D possibly being TRBD1 (6 bases). Germline V lookup: CDR1 SGDLS, CDR2 YYNGEE. The V end lost 4 bases, the J end lost 4 bases, and 15 bases lay between the germline ends. The CDR3 consists of 15 residues. The CDR3: CASSRDTFLNQPQHF. As DNA, the CDR3 is TGTGCCAGCAGCCGGGACACTTTTTTAAATCAGCCCCAGCATTTT.

The chain joins TRBV21-1 to TRBJ2-5; the listed D gene, TRBD1, was not tested against the DNA. TRBV21-1 is reported as a pseudogene. This CDR3 has 14 residues. This CDR3 reads CASSDGTGEETQYF. The CDR3 coding sequence is TGTGCCAGCAGCGACGGGACAGGGGAAGAGACCCAGTACTTC.

The V gene is TRBV3-1 (or the pseudogene TRBV3-2), the J gene TRBJ2-3; a weak D match, TRBD2 (6 bases). V lost 4 bases to trimming and J lost 4 bases, with 12 bases between them. CDR1 is LGHDT and CDR2 is YNNKEL in the germline V gene (reference sequence). The CDR3 is 14 amino acids. The CDR3 region is CASSPIGGADTQYF. The CDR3, as DNA: TGTGCCAGCAGCCCCATCGGGGGAGCAGATACGCAGTATTTT.

The chain uses TRBV18 and TRBJ2-2; D is uncertain. The V gene's germline CDR1 is KGHSH and CDR2 LQKENI. The length of the CDR3 is 16 residues. Trimming pared 1 base from V and 1 base from J, leaving 10 bases between. CDR3 sequence: CASSPRAQLNTGELFF. The CDR3 DNA reads TGTGCCAGCTCACCACGAGCACAGTTGAACACCGGGGAGCTGTTTTTT.

The chain employs TRBV18 and TRBJ2-2, with no clear D. CDR3 length equals 16 residues. Trimming took 3 bases from V and 1 from J, leaving 12 bases between them. Germline V gene sequence: CDR1 KGHSH, CDR2 LQKENI. The CDR3 DNA reads as TGTGCCAGCTCACCCAACGGCGGTGGGAACACCGGGGAGCTGTTTTTT. It translates to CASSPNGGGNTGELFF.

This clone was seen just once. CDR3 bases: TGTGCCAGCTCACCACCGGATAGAGTGAACACTGAAGCTTTCTTT. Its translation: CASSPPDRVNTEAFF. The gene calls are TRBV18 and TRBJ1-1; no clear D. The germline V gene encodes CDR1 KGHSH and CDR2 LQKENI. The CDR3 spans 15 residues. The V and J ends lost 0 bases and 0 bases respectively, with 8 bases between them. The whole variable domain, filled in from reference TRBV18 and TRBJ1-1, reads NAGVMQNPRHLVRRRGQEARLRCSPMKGHSHVYWYRQLPEEGLKFMVYLQKENIIDESGMPKERFSAEFPKEGPSILRIQQVVRGDSAAYFCASSPPDRVNTEAFFGQGTRLTVV.

The chain links TRBV10-3 to TRBJ1-2, with D unclear. The CDR3 extends over 11 amino acids. Germline V CDR1 and CDR2: ENHRY, SYGVKD. The V end lost 8 bases, the J end lost 2 bases, and 6 bases lay between the germline ends. In DNA, the CDR3 is TGTGCCATCGGCCAGAACTATGGCTACACCTTC. Encoded protein: CAIGQNYGYTF.

The V and J genes are TRBV15 and TRBJ2-7, with 9 bases matching TRBD1. The CDR3 covers 16 residues. Germline assignment: CDR1 LNHNV and CDR2 YYDKDF (reference sequence). After removal of 1 base from V and 4 bases from J, the junction contained 8 bases not matched to a gene. The CDR3 DNA is TGTGCCACCAGCAGAGGCCCCGACAGGGGGGAGTACGAGCAGTACTTC. The encoded protein is CATSRGPDRGEYEQYF.

The chain has TRBV5-1 and TRBJ1-1; perhaps TRBD1 as D (5 bases). The CDR3 contains 12 residues. Per germline, CDR1 SGHRS and CDR2 YFSETQ. Trimming took off 1 base at V and 7 bases at J, with 8 bases between the two ends. The CDR3 DNA follows: TGCGCCAGCAGCTTGCTGCAGGGTGAAGCTTTCTTT. This codes for CASSLLQGEAFF.